Listed below are T cell receptor beta chains from one sample, sequenced in a study of T-cell reconstitution after alpha-beta-depleted transplantation in children. Each CDR3 protein gets one entry after TCRdb re-called the PCR reads with MiXCR. The sample includes about 77,000 distinct CDR3 sequences, less than 20% of them seen just once. Sample: PBMCs, mostly from graft donor cells, taken 360 days after TCRalphabeta/CD19-depleted stem cell transplant. The receptors were gathered from a male patient aged 2-9 years who had a stem cell transplant for acute lymphoblastic leukemia, so the T cells may come from the graft donor. Both conserved end residues are trimmed from each CDR3. D genes are given only for firm matches.

j_call v_call d_call cdr3_aa
TRBJ2-1 TRBV11-1 TRBD1 ASSIRGPLYENEQF
TRBJ1-6 TRBV15 TRBD1 ATSSIPGQGVYNSPLH
TRBJ2-1 TRBV6-5 NA ASSYTRALYNEQF
TRBJ2-5 TRBV6-1 NA ASRQPGRGDQETQY
TRBJ1-2 TRBV6-6 NA ASSYAQDYGYT
TRBJ2-1 TRBV6-1 NA ASTRASSYNEQL
TRBJ2-7 TRBV7-9 TRBD2 ASSPRLAGTTYEQY
TRBJ2-1 TRBV20-1 NA SARRGYEQF
TRBJ2-3 TRBV7-9 TRBD2 ASSLRLAGTDTQY
TRBJ2-5 TRBV27 NA ASSRPFETQY
TRBJ1-2 TRBV2 NA ASSLKSGYQNYGYT
TRBJ1-5 TRBV6-1 NA ASTPTVYSNQPQH
TRBJ2-7 TRBV10-3 NA AISERGHEQY
TRBJ2-3 TRBV5-1 NA ASSTTDTQY
TRBJ2-1 TRBV11-2 TRBD1 ASSSGTGSDEQF
TRBJ1-1 TRBV5-5 NA ASSPGPVEAF
TRBJ2-5 TRBV5-1 NA ASNLGEETQY
TRBJ2-1 TRBV7-8 TRBD2 ASSLGSGRAPSSYNEQF
TRBJ2-2 TRBV5-5 NA ASSLVLASNTGELF
TRBJ2-2 TRBV9 NA ASSVEGLGGGELF
TRBJ1-2 TRBV12-3/TRBV12-4 NA ASSLRQKYGYT
TRBJ2-3 TRBV7-2 TRBD2 ASSLTSGSGNTKY
TRBJ2-7 TRBV18 NA ASSPVHLYEQY
TRBJ2-1 TRBV6-2/TRBV6-3 TRBD2 ASSFLAGLYNEQF
TRBJ2-7 TRBV6-5 TRBD2 ASSYSSGRRSYEQY
TRBJ2-5 TRBV5-1 NA ASSPVRSQETQY
TRBJ2-1 TRBV2 NA ASKQQVSVYNEQF
TRBJ2-5 TRBV10-3 NA AISGDGGLQETQY
TRBJ1-2 TRBV5-1 NA ASRPAAAGVNYGYT
NA TRBV9 NA ASSGSGTVLYGYT
TRBJ2-5 TRBV2 TRBD2 AVIGREKETQY
TRBJ1-5 TRBV7-9 NA ASSPGQYQPQH
TRBJ2-1 TRBV3-1 NA ASSQAAGRGYNEQF
TRBJ2-1 TRBV28 NA ASSLSLGLIYNEQF
TRBJ2-7 TRBV11-2 NA ASSDLEGGWTPSYEQY
TRBJ2-7 TRBV28 TRBD2 ASSFSGGSYEQY
TRBJ2-1 TRBV12-3/TRBV12-4 NA ASSLVWAGSYNEQF
TRBJ1-5 TRBV20-1 NA SAAGARGYQPQH
TRBJ2-1 TRBV25-1 TRBD2 ASSPEGGTTGNEQF
TRBJ2-1 TRBV12-3/TRBV12-4 TRBD2 ASRAGLAVYNEQF
TRBJ2-2 TRBV5-1 NA ASSLAPYPNTGELF
TRBJ2-7 TRBV7-2 NA ASSLAGTFTYEQY
TRBJ2-7 TRBV2 TRBD2 ASGTSGRAEQY
TRBJ2-7 TRBV12-3/TRBV12-4 TRBD2 ASSLATSGVYEQY
TRBJ2-3 TRBV29-1 TRBD1 SVEGDRDRRTDTQY
TRBJ2-1 TRBV11-2 NA ASSLWGANEQF
TRBJ1-1 TRBV11-2 NA ASSRSGFTEAF
TRBJ1-1 TRBV6-5 NA ASSSKGPPEGTEAF
TRBJ2-1 TRBV27 TRBD2 ASSPRTSGRRPNEQF
TRBJ2-3 TRBV24-1 NA ATSDLSGTQY
TRBJ1-4 TRBV7-9 TRBD1 ASSQDRGDEKLF
TRBJ2-1 TRBV24-1 NA ATSSRGSYNEQF
TRBJ1-2 TRBV6-1 NA ASSRELRRYGYT